The 13 T cell receptor beta chains reported below all come from one sample, sequenced in a study of blood T cell repertoires in COVID-19. Sequenced by immunoSEQ multiplex PCR; TCRdb stores in-frame clones only, minus some. The sample yields almost 400,000 clones, more than 75% seen once. The sequenced sample was PBMCs or T cells enriched from blood (not recorded which). The receptor source for this set is a woman under 40 with acute COVID-19.

The rearrangement joins TRBV2 to TRBJ1-1; 10 positions agree with TRBD1. The CDR3 is 13 residues long. Germline V lookup: CDR1 SNHLY, CDR2 FYNNEI. The V and J ends lost 6 bases and 4 bases, in that order; junction bases with no gene match: 2. CDR3 in DNA: TGTGCCAGCAGCCGGACAGGGGGCACTGAAGCTTTCTTT. This encodes CASSRTGGTEAFF.

The sample holds a few counts of this clone. V gene TRBV5-6 combines with J gene TRBJ2-7, with no clear D. The CDR3 extends over 12 amino acids. Germline V CDR1 and CDR2: SGHDT, YYEEEE. V gave up 1 base and J gave up 4 bases, with 6 bases separating them. The CDR3: CASSLNLYEQYF. The CDR3 bases are TGTGCCAGCAGCTTGAACTTGTACGAGCAGTACTTC.

Worth noting for this clone: The sample contains more than one DNA sequence encoding this CDR3. J is TRBJ2-3 and V is TRBV7-3, with TRBD2 matching 8 bases. The germline gives CDR1 SGHTA, CDR2 FQGTGA. Unmatched junction bases numbered 0, after V lost 0 bases and J lost 1 base. The CDR3 consists of 15 residues. CDR3 coding DNA: TGTGCCAGCAGCTTAACTAGCGGGGGCACAGATACGCAGTATTTT. Its protein is CASSLTSGGTDTQYF.

This sequence joins TRBV5-1 and TRBJ1-4; D is perhaps TRBD1 (6 bases). This CDR3 is built from 14 residues. With 1 base removed from V and 10 bases from J, the gap between germline ends came to 14 bases. The germline V gene encodes CDR1 SGHRS and CDR2 YFSETQ. CDR3 amino acids: CASSLTRTQGKLFF. The CDR3 nucleotides are TGCGCCAGCAGCTTGACGAGGACACAGGGAAAACTGTTTTTT.

The rearrangement uses TRBV4-3 and TRBJ2-2, with D possibly TRBD1 on 5 matching bases. Germline V gene sequence: CDR1 LGHNA, CDR2 YSLEER. V was pared by 0 bases and J by 5 bases, with 10 bases between. The CDR3 sequence is 15 residues long. This CDR3 reads CASSQDQGRTGELFF. The CDR3 nucleotides are TGCGCCAGCAGCCAAGATCAGGGAAGGACCGGGGAGCTGTTTTTT.

The chain joins TRBV3-1 (or the pseudogene TRBV3-2) to TRBJ2-2, with D perhaps TRBD1 (6 bases). The V end lost 10 bases, the J end lost 7 bases, and 22 bases lay between the germline ends. This CDR3 region has 15 residues. Per germline, CDR1 LGHDT and CDR2 YNNKEL (reference sequence). In nucleotides, the CDR3 is TGTGCCACAGGGGAATGGGGAAGGGACCTCGGGGAGCTGTTTTTT. This gives the protein CATGEWGRDLGELFF.

The chain is built from TRBV9 and TRBJ2-3, with TRBD1 as a possible D gene (5 bases). V was pared by 0 bases and J by 8 bases, with 16 bases between. CDR1 and CDR2 (germline): SGDLS, YYNGEE. The CDR3 extends over 15 amino acids. CDR3 sequence: CASSVGETTRGTQYF. The CDR3 DNA reads as TGTGCCAGCAGCGTAGGCGAGACAACAAGGGGTACGCAGTATTTT.

This chain connects TRBV5-1 to TRBJ1-2; perhaps TRBD1 as D (6 bases). V lost 4 bases to trimming and J lost 3 bases, with 13 bases between them. CDR3 length: 14 amino acids. Germline V CDR1 and CDR2: SGHRS, YFSETQ. DNA of the CDR3: TGCGCCAGCAGCAAGACAGGTCTAGACTATGGCTACACCTTC. It encodes CASSKTGLDYGYTF.

The chain couples TRBV30 to TRBJ1-1, with a weak D call TRBD1 (6 bases). The length of the CDR3 is 13 residues. The V end was cut by 5 bases, the J end by 2 bases, with 12 bases between. Germline CDR1 GTSNPN, CDR2 SVGIG (reference sequence). The CDR3 nucleotides read TGTGCCTGGCAGCGGACAGATAACACTGAAGCTTTCTTT. This codes for CAWQRTDNTEAFF.

This chain uses TRBV10-2 with TRBJ2-5, with 8 bases that match TRBD1. V lost 0 bases, J lost 4 bases, and 13 bases stayed unmatched. CDR3 length: 18 residues. Germline values: CDR1 WSHSY, CDR2 SAAADI. CDR3 bases: TGCGCCAGCAGTGAGTCTATCCAGACAGGGGACAGGCGAGAGACCCAGTACTTC. It is translated as CASSESIQTGDRRETQYF.

The genes are TRBV30 and TRBJ1-2, with D unresolved. V gave up 1 base and J gave up 5 bases, with 8 bases separating them. The CDR3 has 12 residues. Germline assignment: CDR1 GTSNPN and CDR2 SVGIG (reference sequence). CDR3 sequence reads: CAWSEFSYGYTF. CDR3 nucleotide sequence: TGTGCCTGGAGTGAATTTTCTTATGGCTACACCTTC.

This clone was seen more than once but under ten times. The chain joins TRBV30 to TRBJ1-1; TRBD1 might be the D (6 bases). This CDR3 has 14 residues. V lost 3 bases and J lost 11, with 22 bases in between. Germline V gene data show CDR1 as GTSNPN and CDR2 as SVGIG (reference sequence). Written as DNA, the CDR3 is TGTGCCTGGAGCGGGACATCAGGGTTATTTGGGGCTTTCTTT. Residues: CAWSGTSGLFGAFF.

This clone was detected once. The chain joins TRBV7-2 to TRBJ2-7, with D maybe TRBD1 (5 bases). The length of the CDR3 is 13 residues. V was trimmed by 3 bases and J by 4 bases, leaving 10 bases between them. From germline, CDR1 is SGHTA and CDR2 FQGNSA. The DNA for the CDR3 is TGTGCCAGCAGCTTGACCGCAGGGTACGAGCAGTACTTC. Its protein is CASSLTAGYEQYF.